This TCR beta chain is drawn from a study of human T cells and chemical hapten exposure. Overall study: Alopecia areata, totalis or universalis affected patients who were mostly female. Points from the study as a whole: TCRs at high frequency, those above 1 in 1000, did not change with DPC sensitization.

From the RACE reads, TCRdb called clonotypes with MiXCR, one entry per CDR3 protein. The repertoire consists of over 85,000 distinct CDR3 sequences, with around 9.3% occurring once and the leading ten covering more than 2%. Time point meaning: patch test 2, 6 weeks after DPC sensitization. Treatment here: therapeutic diphenylcyclopropenone sensitization with weekly scalp DPC. Total RNA was isolated from whole blood that had not been fractionated. The CDR3 length is 14 residues. Germline trimming cut 0 bases from V and 4 bases from J; bases unmatched to any gene: 2. Germline CDR1 SQVTM, CDR2 ANQGSEA. This clonotype was seen only a few times. Antigen unknown.

This receptor was taken from a woman between 35 and 50 years old with alopecia areata. Some clones in this sample may be carry-over from other donors' samples. V usage is TRBV29-1 and J usage is TRBJ1-2; 10 bases fit TRBD1. Sequenced material: whole blood, taken in connection with sensitization to the hapten diphenylcyclopropenone (DPC). The CDR3 coding sequence is TGCAGCGTTGAAGAGACAGGGGGCACCTATGGCTACACCTTC. It codes for CSVEETGGTYGYTF.